Described below is a single TCR beta chain sequence and its context. Its target is unknown. The hyperthyroidism was newly diagnosed and had lasted under 2 months; the patients were aged 18 to 65. This entry is derived from a study of T cells in Graves' hyperthyroidism and ophthalmopathy. Findings of the study overall: Among clonotypes expanded in thyroid above 0.001, most were also found in blood.

The CDR3 loop spans 13 amino acids. Trimming removed 7 bases from V and 2 bases from J, with 15 bases in between. Germline values: CDR1 SQVTM, CDR2 ANQGSEA. TCR beta CDR3 region amplification was performed from RNA transcripts. The HTBI set primed first-round TCR CDR3 RT-PCR. TCRdb independently ran MiXCR on the multiplex PCR reads; one entry per CDR3 protein. The sample lists approximately 330,000 distinct CDR3 sequences; 21% were seen once. The chain uses TRBV29-1 and TRBJ2-7; tentatively, D is TRBD2 (5 bases). What was sequenced was blood. This TCR derives from a woman aged 45-65 years with Graves' hyperthyroidism. For the CDR3, the DNA is TGCAGCGGGACGGACGGGGAGACCTACGAGCAGTACTTC. It specifies CSGTDGETYEQYF.